This T cell receptor beta chain appears in the sequencing data of a study of cytomegalovirus exposure and HLA in healthy donors. Findings and limits, study-wide: In a later analysis, TCR beta V- and J-gene trimming was associated with a missense DCLRE1C variant.

V lost 3 bases to trimming and J lost 5 bases, with 13 bases between them. Germline V lookup: CDR1 MDHEN, CDR2 SYDVKM. The length of the CDR3 is 14 residues. In regard to this clone: Its antigen is currently unknown.

A multiplex PCR was run with 60 Vbeta primers and 13 Jbeta primers. The assay was immunoSEQ multiplex PCR, and TCRdb's table has in-frame clones only and misses some. The table lists 65,000 to 100,000 clones, roughly 80% of them singletons, with roughly 2% in the top ten. The chain uses TRBV28 and TRBJ1-1, with D perhaps TRBD1 (5 bases). The sample comprised PBMCs. This TCR was sampled from a middle-aged man in good health and CMV-seronegative. This CDR3 is CASSFQGWGTEAFF. The CDR3 DNA sequence: TGTGCCAGCAGTTTCCAGGGCTGGGGAACTGAAGCTTTCTTT.